Sequencing of this T cell receptor (beta chain) was carried out in a study of cytomegalovirus exposure and HLA in healthy donors. Overall study results and limits: By a later analysis, the bulk of CMV-associated TCR beta chains appeared HLA-restricted. The sole available immune exposure information was CMV serostatus.

The PCR had 60 Vbeta and 13 Jbeta primers. Libraries were prepared by immunoSEQ multiplex PCR; TCRdb keeps only in-frame clonotypes and omits some of them. The sample contains about 150,000 clones, 65% to 85% of which appear only once. From germline, CDR1 is GTSNPN and CDR2 SVGIG (reference sequence). V gave up 5 bases and J gave up 6 bases, with 19 bases separating them. This CDR3 contains 14 residues. For this clone: Its specificity is not known.

The TCR sequence derives from a boy aged 2 to 9 in good health and CMV-seronegative. This chain uses TRBV30 with TRBJ1-1, with D perhaps matching TRBD1 (5 bases). What was sequenced was PBMCs. The CDR3 DNA reads TGTGCCTGGGGGGGAGGGGTCCTGGGGGCTGAAGCTTTCTTT. It yields the protein CAWGGGVLGAEAFF.